The 8 T cell receptor beta chains below were found in one sample sequenced in a study of cytotoxic CD8 clonotypes in ibrutinib-treated CLL. Sequenced by immunoSEQ multiplex PCR; TCRdb stores in-frame clones only, minus some. Among about 69,000 clones listed, 80% were seen once. This sample comprised PBMCs, obtained at disease progression, from a patient treated with ibrutinib. The receptors derive from a human donor with chronic lymphocytic leukemia.

The genes are TRBV7-2 and TRBJ2-1; possibly TRBD1 for D (6 bases). CDR3 length: 17 residues. The V gene lost 4 bases and the J gene lost 8 bases, with 24 bases spanning the gap. In germline, CDR1 is SGHTA, CDR2 FQGNSA. CDR3 in DNA: TGTGCCAGCAGCTACCACTCGGGACACCCTTTTAGTCATGAGCAGTTCTTC. Translating it yields CASSYHSGHPFSHEQFF.

The rearrangement joins TRBV7-2 to TRBJ1-2, with 9 nucleotides matching TRBD1. Germline V gives CDR1 SGHTA, CDR2 FQGNSA. The CDR3 is made up of 17 amino acids. The trim removed 6 bases at V and 6 bases at J, leaving 17 bases unmatched. This CDR3 is CASRSPGQGSSRHGYTF. The CDR3 nucleotides read TGTGCCAGCAGATCACCGGGACAGGGATCCTCTCGCCATGGCTACACCTTC.

The chain links TRBV9 to TRBJ2-7; the D is unclear. The CDR3 has 14 amino acids. Per germline, CDR1 SGDLS and CDR2 YYNGEE. The germline V and J ends were trimmed by 4 bases and 5 bases, with 16 bases remaining between them. CDR3 region: CASSPRTSGHEQYF. The CDR3 DNA follows: TGTGCCAGCAGCCCCCGGACCAGTGGGCACGAGCAGTACTTC.

This CDR3 reads CASSLYSLPNSPLHF. The CDR3 bases are TGTGCCAGCAGTTTATACTCTTTGCCTAATTCACCCCTCCACTTT. V is TRBV28 and J is TRBJ1-6; D is unresolved. The CDR3 sequence is 15 residues long. CDR1 is MDHEN and CDR2 is SYDVKM in the germline V gene. Trimming shortened V by 1 base and J by 6 bases, and 10 bases separated the two germline ends.

This clone has a single count. This chain uses TRBV29-1 with TRBJ2-1, with unresolved D. Deletions cut 5 bases from V and 6 bases from J, with 17 bases between. This CDR3 has 14 amino acids. Looked up from germline, CDR1 is SQVTM and CDR2 is ANQGSEA. The CDR3 here is CSVFYSPAGNEQFF. The CDR3 DNA sequence: TGCAGCGTTTTCTACAGCCCGGCCGGCAATGAGCAGTTCTTC.

The V gene is TRBV5-4, the J gene TRBJ2-7; D is undetermined. V was cut by 1 base and J by 6 bases, with 14 bases left in between. The CDR3 contains 14 residues. Germline V gene lookup returns CDR1 SGHNT and CDR2 YYREEE (reference sequence). Here the CDR3 DNA reads TGTGCCAGCAGCTTGAAGGGTAACCTTCGCGAGCAGTACTTC. Its translation: CASSLKGNLREQYF.

The chain couples TRBV7-8 to TRBJ1-1, with 7 bases lining up with TRBD1. Germline CDR1 and CDR2: SGHVS and FQNEAQ. V trimming: 3 bases; J trimming: 0 bases; junction bases outside the gene matches: 4. The CDR3 has 15 amino acids. In DNA, the CDR3 is TGTGCCAGCAGCTTCACAGGGGTTATGAACACTGAAGCTTTCTTT. Translation: CASSFTGVMNTEAFF.

The gene calls are TRBV4-1 and TRBJ1-3, with D unresolved. V lost 1 base and J lost 2, with 3 bases in between. This CDR3 contains 13 residues. Germline V gene sequence: CDR1 MGHRA, CDR2 YSYEKL. CDR3: CASSQGTGNTIYF. CDR3 DNA: TGCGCCAGCAGCCAAGGGACTGGAAACACCATATATTTT.